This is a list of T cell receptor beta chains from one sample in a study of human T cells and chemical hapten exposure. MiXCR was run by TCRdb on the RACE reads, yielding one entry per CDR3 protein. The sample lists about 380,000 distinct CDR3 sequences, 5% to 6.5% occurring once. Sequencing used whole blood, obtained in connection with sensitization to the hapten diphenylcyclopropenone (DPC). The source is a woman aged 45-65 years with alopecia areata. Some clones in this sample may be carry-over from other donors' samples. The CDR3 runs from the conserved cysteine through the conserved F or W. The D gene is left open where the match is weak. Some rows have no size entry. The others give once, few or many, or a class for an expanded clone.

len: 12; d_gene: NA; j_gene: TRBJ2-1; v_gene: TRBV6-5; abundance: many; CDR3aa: CASRIGGNEQFF; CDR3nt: TGTGCCAGCAGAATAGGGGGCAATGAGCAGTTCTTC
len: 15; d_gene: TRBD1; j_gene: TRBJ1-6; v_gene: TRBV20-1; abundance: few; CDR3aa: CSAAGGQSFYSPLHF; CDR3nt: TGCAGTGCTGCGGGGGGACAGTCCTTTTATTCACCCCTCCACTTT
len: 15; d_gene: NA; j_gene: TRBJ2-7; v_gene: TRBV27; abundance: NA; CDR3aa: CASSPMTPPNHEQYF; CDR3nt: TGTGCCAGCAGTCCGATGACGCCCCCCAACCACGAGCAGTACTTC
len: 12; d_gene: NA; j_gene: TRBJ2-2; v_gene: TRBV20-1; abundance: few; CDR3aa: CSAREGAGELFF; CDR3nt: TGCAGTGCTAGAGAGGGCGCCGGGGAGCTGTTTTTT
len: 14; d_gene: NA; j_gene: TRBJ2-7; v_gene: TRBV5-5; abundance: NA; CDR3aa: CASSLVGRTYEQYF; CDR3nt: TGTGCCAGCAGCTTGGTGGGACGAACCTACGAGCAGTACTTC
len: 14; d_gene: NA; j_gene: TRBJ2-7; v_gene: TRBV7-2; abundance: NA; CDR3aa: CASSLEGGGYEQYF; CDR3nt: TGTGCCAGCAGCTTAGAAGGAGGAGGCTACGAGCAGTACTTC
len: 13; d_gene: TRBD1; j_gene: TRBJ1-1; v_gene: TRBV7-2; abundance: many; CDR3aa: CASSPPGQGLAFF; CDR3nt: TGTGCCAGCAGCCCCCCGGGACAGGGGTTAGCTTTCTTT
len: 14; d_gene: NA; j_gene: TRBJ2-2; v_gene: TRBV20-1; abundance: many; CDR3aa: CSARSVYNTGELFF; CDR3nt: TGCAGTGCTAGGTCCGTCTACAACACCGGGGAGCTGTTTTTT
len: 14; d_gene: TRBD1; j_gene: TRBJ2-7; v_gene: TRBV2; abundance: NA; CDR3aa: CASRGQTARYEQYF; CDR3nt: TGTGCCAGCAGGGGACAGACCGCCCGCTACGAGCAGTACTTC
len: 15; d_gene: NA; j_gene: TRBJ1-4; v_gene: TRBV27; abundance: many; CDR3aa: CASIPFSQSNEKLFF; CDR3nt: TGTGCCAGCATCCCCTTCTCCCAGAGTAATGAAAAACTGTTTTTT
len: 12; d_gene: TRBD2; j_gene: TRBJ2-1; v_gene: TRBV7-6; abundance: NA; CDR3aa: CASSLPGGGQFF; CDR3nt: TGTGCCAGCAGCTTACCGGGAGGGGGGCAGTTCTTC
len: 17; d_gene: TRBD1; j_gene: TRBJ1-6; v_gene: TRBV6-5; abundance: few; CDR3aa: CASSGIVRTGRASPLHF; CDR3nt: TGTGCCAGCAGTGGGATTGTTAGGACAGGGCGAGCCTCACCCCTCCACTTT
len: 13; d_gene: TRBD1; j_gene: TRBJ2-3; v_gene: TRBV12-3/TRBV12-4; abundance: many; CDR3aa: CASSLRQGDTQYF; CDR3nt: TGTGCCAGCAGTTTAAGACAGGGAGATACGCAGTATTTT
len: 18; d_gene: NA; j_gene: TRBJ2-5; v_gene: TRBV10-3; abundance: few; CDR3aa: CAISDYPRGAGEQETQYF; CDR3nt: TGTGCCATCAGTGACTACCCCAGGGGGGCGGGCGAACAAGAGACCCAGTACTTC
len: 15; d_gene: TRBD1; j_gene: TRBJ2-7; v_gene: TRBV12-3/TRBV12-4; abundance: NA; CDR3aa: CASSFGTGVLLGQYF; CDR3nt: TGTGCCAGCAGTTTCGGGACAGGGGTCCTATTAGGGCAGTACTTC
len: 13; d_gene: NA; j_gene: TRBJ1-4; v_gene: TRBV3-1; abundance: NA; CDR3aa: CASSQARQAPLFF; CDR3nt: TGTGCCAGCAGCCAGGCCCGGCAGGCGCCCCTGTTTTTT
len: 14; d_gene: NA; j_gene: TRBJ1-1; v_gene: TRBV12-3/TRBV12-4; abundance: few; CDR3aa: CASSLYEGGTEAFF; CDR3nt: TGTGCCAGCAGTTTATATGAGGGGGGGACTGAAGCTTTCTTT
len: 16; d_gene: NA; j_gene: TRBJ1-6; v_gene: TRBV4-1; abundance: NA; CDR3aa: CASSQEISVWGSPLHF; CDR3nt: TGCGCCAGCAGCCAAGAGATCAGCGTCTGGGGTTCACCCCTCCACTTT
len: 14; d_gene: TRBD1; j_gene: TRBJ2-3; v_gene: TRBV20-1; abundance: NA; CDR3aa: CSAADRMETDTQYF; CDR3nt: TGCAGTGCTGCGGACAGGATGGAGACAGATACGCAGTATTTT
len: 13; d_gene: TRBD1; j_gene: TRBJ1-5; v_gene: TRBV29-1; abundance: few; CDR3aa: CSARTGEDQPQHF; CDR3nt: TGCAGCGCACGGACAGGGGAGGATCAGCCCCAGCATTTT
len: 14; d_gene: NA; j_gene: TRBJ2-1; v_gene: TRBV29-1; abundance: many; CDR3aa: CSVEDFGPGNEQFF; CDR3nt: TGCAGCGTTGAAGATTTCGGTCCCGGGAATGAGCAGTTCTTC
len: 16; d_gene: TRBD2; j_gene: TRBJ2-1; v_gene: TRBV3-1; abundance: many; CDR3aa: CASSQDPTSGYNEQFF; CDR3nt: TGTGCCAGCAGCCAAGATCCGACTAGCGGATACAATGAGCAGTTCTTC
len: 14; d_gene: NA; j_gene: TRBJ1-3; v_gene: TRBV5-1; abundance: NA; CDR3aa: CASSIGRAGNTIYF; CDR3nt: TGCGCCAGCAGCATCGGCAGGGCTGGAAACACCATATATTTT
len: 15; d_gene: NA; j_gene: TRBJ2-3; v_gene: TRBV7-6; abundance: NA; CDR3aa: CASTQGRTSTDTQYF; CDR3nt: TGTGCCAGCACCCAAGGAAGGACTAGCACAGATACGCAGTATTTT
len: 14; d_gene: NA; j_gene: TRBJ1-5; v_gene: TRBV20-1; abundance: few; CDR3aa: CSVPNGRNNQPQHF; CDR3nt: TGCAGTGTGCCCAACGGACGGAACAATCAGCCCCAGCATTTT
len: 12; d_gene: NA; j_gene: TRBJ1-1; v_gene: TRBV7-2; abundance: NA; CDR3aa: CASSLGVVEAFF; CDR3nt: TGTGCCAGCAGCTTAGGAGTCGTTGAAGCTTTCTTT
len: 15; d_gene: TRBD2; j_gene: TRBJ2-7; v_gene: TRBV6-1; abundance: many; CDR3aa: CASSEAGTSGDGQYF; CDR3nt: TGTGCCAGCAGTGAAGCAGGGACTAGCGGAGATGGGCAGTACTTC
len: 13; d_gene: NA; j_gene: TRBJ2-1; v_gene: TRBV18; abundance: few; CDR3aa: CASSLDRLNEQFF; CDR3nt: TGTGCCAGCTCACTTGACAGGTTGAATGAGCAGTTCTTC
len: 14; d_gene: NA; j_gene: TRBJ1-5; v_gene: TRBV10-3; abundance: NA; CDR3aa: CAIRGGREGQPQHF; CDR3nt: TGTGCCATCAGGGGGGGCAGGGAAGGTCAGCCCCAGCATTTT
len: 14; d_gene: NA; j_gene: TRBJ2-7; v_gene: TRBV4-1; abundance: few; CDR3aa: CASSQDQSSREQYF; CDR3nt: TGCGCCAGCAGCCAAGATCAGTCTTCTCGGGAGCAGTACTTC
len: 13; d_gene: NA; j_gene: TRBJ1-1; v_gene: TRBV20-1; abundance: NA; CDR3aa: CSAPDGSNTEAFF; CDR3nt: TGCAGTGCCCCGGACGGGTCGAACACTGAAGCTTTCTTT
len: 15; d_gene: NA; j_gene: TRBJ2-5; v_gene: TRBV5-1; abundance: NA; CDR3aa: CASSEGTSYQETQYF; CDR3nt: TGCGCCAGCAGCGAAGGCACTAGCTACCAAGAGACCCAGTACTTC
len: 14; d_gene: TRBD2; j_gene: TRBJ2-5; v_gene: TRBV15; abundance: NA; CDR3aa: CATSSRGGGETQYF; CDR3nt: TGTGCCACCAGCAGTCGAGGCGGGGGAGAGACCCAGTACTTC
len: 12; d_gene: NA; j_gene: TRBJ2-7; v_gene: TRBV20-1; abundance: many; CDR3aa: CSARVGDYEQYF; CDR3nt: TGCAGTGCTAGAGTAGGGGACTACGAGCAGTACTTC
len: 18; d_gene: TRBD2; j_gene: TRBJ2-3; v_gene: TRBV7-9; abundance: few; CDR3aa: CASRLGRSGLAGEDTQYF; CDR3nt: TGTGCCAGCAGGTTGGGAAGGTCCGGACTAGCGGGGGAGGATACGCAGTATTTT
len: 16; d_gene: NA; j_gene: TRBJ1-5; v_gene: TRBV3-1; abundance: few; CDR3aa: CASSQDRQVGNQPQHF; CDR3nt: TGTGCCAGCAGCCAAGATCGACAGGTTGGCAATCAGCCCCAGCATTTT
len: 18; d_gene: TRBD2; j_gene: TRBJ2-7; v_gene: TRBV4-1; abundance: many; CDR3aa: CASSQARLAGASSYEQYF; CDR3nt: TGCGCCAGCAGCCAAGCGCGACTAGCGGGCGCTAGCTCCTACGAGCAGTACTTC
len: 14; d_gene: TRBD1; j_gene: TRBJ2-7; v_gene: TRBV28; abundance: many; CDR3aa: CASSLTGGWYEQYF; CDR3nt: TGTGCCAGCAGTCTAACAGGGGGCTGGTACGAGCAGTACTTC
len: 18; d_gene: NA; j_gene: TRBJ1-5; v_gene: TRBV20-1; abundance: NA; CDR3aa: CSARDLGPGPSINQPQHF; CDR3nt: TGCAGTGCTAGAGATCTGGGGCCAGGGCCTTCTATCAATCAGCCCCAGCATTTT
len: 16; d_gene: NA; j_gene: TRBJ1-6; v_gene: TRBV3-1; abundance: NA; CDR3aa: CASSHLPGARNSPLHF; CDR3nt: TGTGCCAGCAGCCACCTTCCGGGGGCTCGGAATTCACCCCTCCACTTT